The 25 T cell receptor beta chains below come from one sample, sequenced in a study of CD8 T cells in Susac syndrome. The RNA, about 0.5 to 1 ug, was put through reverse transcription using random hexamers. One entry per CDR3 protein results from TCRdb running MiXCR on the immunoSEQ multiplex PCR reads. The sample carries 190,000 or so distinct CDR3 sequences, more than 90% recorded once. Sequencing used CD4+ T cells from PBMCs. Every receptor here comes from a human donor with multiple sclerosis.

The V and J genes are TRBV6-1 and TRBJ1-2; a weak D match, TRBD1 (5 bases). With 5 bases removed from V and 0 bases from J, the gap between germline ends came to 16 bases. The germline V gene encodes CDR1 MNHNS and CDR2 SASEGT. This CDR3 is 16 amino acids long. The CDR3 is CASSPRRDGPNYGYTF. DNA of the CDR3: TGTGCCAGCAGTCCACGTCGGGACGGGCCTAACTATGGCTACACCTTC.

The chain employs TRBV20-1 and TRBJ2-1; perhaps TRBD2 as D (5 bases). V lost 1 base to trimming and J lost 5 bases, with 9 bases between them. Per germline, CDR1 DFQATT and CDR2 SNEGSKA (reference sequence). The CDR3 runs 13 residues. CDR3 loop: CSARATGNNEQFF. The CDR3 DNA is TGCAGTGCTAGAGCGACCGGGAACAATGAGCAGTTCTTC.

The CDR3 protein is CATSREKGYTQYF. The DNA of the CDR3 is TGTGCCACCAGCAGAGAAAAGGGATATACGCAGTATTTT. The V and J genes are TRBV15 and TRBJ2-3, with no clear D. Germline V lookup: CDR1 LNHNV, CDR2 YYDKDF (reference sequence). V dropped 0 bases and J dropped 7 bases, with 8 bases sitting between them. This CDR3 is 13 amino acids long.

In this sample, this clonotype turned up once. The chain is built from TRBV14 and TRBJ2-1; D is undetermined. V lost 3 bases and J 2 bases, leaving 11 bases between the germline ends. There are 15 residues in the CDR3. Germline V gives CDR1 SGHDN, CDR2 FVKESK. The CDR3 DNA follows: TGTGCCAGCAGCCATGGCGAAGGCCCCTACAATGAGCAGTTCTTC. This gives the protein CASSHGEGPYNEQFF.

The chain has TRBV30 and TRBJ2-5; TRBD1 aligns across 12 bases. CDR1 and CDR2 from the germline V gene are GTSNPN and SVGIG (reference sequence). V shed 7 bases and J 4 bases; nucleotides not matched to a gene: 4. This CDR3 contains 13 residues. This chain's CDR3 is CASGQGAAETQYF. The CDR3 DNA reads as TGTGCCTCGGGACAGGGGGCCGCAGAGACCCAGTACTTC.

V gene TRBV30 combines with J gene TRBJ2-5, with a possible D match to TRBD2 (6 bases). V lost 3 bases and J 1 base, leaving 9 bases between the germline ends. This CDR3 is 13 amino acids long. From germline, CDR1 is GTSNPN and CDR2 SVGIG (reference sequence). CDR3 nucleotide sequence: TGTGCCTGGAGCGGGGGACTCCAAGAGACCCAGTACTTC. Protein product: CAWSGGLQETQYF.

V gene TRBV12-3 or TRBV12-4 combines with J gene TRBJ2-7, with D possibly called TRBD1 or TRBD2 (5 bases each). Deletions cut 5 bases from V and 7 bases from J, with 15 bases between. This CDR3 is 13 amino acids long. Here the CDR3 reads CASSTGTTLEQYF. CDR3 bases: TGTGCCAGCAGTACTGGGACCACACTAGAGCAGTACTTC.

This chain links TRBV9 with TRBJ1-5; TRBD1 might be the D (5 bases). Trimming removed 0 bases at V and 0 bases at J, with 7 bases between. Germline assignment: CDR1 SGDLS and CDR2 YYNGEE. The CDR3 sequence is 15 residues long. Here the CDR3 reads CASSVAGNSNQPQHF. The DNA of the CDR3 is TGTGCCAGCAGCGTAGCAGGGAATAGCAATCAGCCCCAGCATTTT.

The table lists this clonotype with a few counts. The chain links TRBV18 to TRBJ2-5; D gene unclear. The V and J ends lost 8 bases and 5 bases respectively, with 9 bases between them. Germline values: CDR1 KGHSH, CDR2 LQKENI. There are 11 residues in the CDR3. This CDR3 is CASSPKETQYF. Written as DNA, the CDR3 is TGTGCCAGCAGCCCCAAGGAGACCCAGTACTTC.

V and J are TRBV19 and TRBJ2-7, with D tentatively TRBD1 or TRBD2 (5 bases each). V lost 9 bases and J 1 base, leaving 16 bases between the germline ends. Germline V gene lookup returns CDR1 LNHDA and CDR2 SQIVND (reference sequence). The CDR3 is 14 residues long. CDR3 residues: CASREWDRSYEQYF. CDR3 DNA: TGTGCCAGCCGTGAATGGGACCGATCCTACGAGCAGTACTTC.

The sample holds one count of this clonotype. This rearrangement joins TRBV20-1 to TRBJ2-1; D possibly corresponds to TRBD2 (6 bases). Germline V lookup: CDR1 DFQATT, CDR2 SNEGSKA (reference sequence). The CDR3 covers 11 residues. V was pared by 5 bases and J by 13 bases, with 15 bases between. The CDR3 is CSASRGGTQFF. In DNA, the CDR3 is TGCAGTGCTTCCCGAGGCGGGACTCAGTTCTTC.

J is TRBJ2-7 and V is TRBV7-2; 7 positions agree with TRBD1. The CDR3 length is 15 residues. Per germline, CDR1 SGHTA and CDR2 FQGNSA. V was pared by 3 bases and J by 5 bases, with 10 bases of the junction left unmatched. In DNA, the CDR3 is TGTGCCAGCAGCTTTTATGACAGGGTAGTTGACGAGCAGTACTTC. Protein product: CASSFYDRVVDEQYF.

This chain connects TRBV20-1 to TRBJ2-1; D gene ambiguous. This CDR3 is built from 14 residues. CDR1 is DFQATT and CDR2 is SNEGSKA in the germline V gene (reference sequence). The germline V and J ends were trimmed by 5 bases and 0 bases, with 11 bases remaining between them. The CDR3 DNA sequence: TGCAGTGCTCGGACCTTTCTCTCCTACAATGAGCAGTTCTTC. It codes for CSARTFLSYNEQFF.

The chain's CDR3 is CATSRDLANTEAFF. CDR3 nucleotides: TGTGCCACCAGCAGAGATCTGGCGAACACTGAAGCTTTCTTT. The J gene is TRBJ1-1, the V gene TRBV15; D uncertain. The germline V gene has CDR1 LNHNV and CDR2 YYDKDF (reference sequence). This CDR3 comprises 14 residues. The V end lost 0 bases, the J end lost 1 base, and 6 bases lay between the germline ends.

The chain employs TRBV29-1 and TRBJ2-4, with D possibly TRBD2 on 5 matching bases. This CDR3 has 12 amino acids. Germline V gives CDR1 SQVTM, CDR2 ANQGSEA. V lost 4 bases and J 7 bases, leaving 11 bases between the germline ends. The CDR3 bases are TGCAGCGTTGCTCGGGGTCCCAACATTCAGTACTTC. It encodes CSVARGPNIQYF.

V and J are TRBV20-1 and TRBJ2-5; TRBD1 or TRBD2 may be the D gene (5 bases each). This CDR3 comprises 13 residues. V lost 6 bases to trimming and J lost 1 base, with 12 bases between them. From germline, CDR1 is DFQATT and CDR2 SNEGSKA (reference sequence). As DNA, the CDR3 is TGCAGTGCCCCGGGACGGCTCCAAGAGACCCAGTACTTC. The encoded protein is CSAPGRLQETQYF.

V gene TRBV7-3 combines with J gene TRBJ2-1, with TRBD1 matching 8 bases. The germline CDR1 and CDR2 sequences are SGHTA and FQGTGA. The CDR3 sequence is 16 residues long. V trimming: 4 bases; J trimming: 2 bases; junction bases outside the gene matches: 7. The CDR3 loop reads CASSSLGQGAYNEQFF. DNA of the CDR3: TGTGCCAGCAGCTCCCTTGGACAGGGCGCCTACAATGAGCAGTTCTTC.

CDR3 in DNA: TGTGCCAGCAGCCAGGCTAGCGGGAAGCAGTACTTC. It codes for CASSQASGKQYF. V gene TRBV3-1 combines with J gene TRBJ2-7; 9 bases agree with TRBD2. J lost 8 bases, V lost 3 bases, and 2 bases had no gene match. The CDR3 is 12 residues long. Per germline, CDR1 LGHDT and CDR2 YNNKEL (reference sequence).

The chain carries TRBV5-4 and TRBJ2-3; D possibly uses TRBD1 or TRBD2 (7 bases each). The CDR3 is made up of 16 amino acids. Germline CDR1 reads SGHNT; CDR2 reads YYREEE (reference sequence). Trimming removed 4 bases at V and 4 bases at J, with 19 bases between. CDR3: CASSPGGGGRSDTQYF. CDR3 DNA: TGTGCCAGCAGCCCGGGAGGAGGGGGCCGGTCAGATACGCAGTATTTT.

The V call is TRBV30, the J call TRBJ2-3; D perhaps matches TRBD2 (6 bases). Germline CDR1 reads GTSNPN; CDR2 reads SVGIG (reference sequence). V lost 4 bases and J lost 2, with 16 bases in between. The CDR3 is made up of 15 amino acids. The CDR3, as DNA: TGTGCCTGGAATTTTCGGGAGCGTCCCACAGATACGCAGTATTTT. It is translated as CAWNFRERPTDTQYF.

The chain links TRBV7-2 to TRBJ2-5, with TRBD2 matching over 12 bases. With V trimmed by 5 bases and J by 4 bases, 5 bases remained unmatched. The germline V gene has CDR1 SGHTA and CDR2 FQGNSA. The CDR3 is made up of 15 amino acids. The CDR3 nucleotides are TGTGCCAGCAGCGACCGGACTAGCGGGATAGAGACCCAGTACTTC. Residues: CASSDRTSGIETQYF. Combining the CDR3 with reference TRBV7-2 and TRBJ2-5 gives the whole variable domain GAGVSQSPSNKVTEKGKDVELRCDPISGHTALYWYRQSLGQGLEFLIYFQGNSAPDKSGLPSDRFSAERTGGSVSTLTIQRTQQEDSAVYLCASSDRTSGIETQYFGPGTRLLVL.

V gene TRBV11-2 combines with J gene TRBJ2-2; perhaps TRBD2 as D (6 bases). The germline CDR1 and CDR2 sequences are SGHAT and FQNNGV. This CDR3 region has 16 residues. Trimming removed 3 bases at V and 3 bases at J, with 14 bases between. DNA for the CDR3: TGTGCCAGCAGCTTTCTCCGGGACTCTCACACCGGGGAGCTGTTTTTT. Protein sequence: CASSFLRDSHTGELFF.

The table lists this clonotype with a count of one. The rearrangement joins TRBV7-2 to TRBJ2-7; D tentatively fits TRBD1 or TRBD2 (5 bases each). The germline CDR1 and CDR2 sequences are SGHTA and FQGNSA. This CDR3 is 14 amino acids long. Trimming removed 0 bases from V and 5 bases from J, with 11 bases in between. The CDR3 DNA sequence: TGTGCCAGCAGCTTAGCCCGGGACGGCCACGAGCAGTACTTC. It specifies CASSLARDGHEQYF.

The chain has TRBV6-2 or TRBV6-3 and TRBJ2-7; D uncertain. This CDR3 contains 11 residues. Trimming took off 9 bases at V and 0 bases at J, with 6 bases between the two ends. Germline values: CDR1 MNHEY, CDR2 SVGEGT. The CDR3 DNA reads TGTGCCAGTCAGAGCTCCTACGAGCAGTACTTC. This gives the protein CASQSSYEQYF.

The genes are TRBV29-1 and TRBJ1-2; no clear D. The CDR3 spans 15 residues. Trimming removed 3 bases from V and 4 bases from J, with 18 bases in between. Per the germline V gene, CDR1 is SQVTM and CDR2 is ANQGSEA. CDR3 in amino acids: CSVEVGRIPSYGYTF. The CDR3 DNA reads TGCAGCGTTGAGGTGGGCAGGATCCCTTCCTATGGCTACACCTTC.